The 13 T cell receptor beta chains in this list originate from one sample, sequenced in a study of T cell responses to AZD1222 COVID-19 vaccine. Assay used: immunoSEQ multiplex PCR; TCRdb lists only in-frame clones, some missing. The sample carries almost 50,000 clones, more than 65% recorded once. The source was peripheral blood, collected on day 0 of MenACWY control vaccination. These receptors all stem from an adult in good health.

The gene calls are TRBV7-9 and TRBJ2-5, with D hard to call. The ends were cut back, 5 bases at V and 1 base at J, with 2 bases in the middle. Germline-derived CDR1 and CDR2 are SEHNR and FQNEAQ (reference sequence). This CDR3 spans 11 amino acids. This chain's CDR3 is CASSRQETQYF. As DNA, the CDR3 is TGTGCCAGCAGCCGCCAAGAGACCCAGTACTTC.

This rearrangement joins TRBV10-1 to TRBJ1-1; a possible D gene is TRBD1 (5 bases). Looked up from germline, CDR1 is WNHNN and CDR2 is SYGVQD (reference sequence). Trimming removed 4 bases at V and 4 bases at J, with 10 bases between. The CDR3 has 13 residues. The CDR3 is CASSVQGSTEAFF. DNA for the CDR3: TGCGCCAGCAGTGTTCAGGGCTCCACTGAAGCTTTCTTT.

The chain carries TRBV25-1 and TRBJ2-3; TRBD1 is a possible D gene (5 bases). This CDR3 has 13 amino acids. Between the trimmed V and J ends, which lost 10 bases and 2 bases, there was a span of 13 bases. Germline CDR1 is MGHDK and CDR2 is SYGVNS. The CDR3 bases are TGTGCCACCGCACAGGAGATCACAGATACGCAGTATTTT. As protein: CATAQEITDTQYF.

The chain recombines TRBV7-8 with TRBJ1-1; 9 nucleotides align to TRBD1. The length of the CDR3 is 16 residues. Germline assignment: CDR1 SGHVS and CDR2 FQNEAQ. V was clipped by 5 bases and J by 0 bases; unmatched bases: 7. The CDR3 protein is CASSPTGQGLNTEAFF. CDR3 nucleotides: TGTGCCAGCAGCCCAACGGGACAGGGATTGAACACTGAAGCTTTCTTT. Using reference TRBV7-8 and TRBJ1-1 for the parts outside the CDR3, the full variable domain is GAGVSQSPRYKVAKRGQDVALRCDPISGHVSLFWYQQALGQGPEFLTYFQNEAQLDKSGLPSDRFFAERPEGSVSTLKIQRTQQEDSAVYLCASSPTGQGLNTEAFFGQGTRLTVV.

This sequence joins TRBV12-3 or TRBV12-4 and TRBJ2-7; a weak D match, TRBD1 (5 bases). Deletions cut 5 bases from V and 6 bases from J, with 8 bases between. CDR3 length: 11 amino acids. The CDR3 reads CASSSRVEQYF. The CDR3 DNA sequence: TGTGCCAGCAGTAGCAGGGTCGAGCAGTACTTC.

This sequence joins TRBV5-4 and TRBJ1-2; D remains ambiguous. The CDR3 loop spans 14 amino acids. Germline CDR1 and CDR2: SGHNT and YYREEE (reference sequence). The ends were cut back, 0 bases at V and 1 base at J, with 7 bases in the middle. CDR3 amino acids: CASSLEADNYGYTF. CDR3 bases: TGTGCCAGCAGCTTGGAGGCGGATAACTATGGCTACACCTTC.

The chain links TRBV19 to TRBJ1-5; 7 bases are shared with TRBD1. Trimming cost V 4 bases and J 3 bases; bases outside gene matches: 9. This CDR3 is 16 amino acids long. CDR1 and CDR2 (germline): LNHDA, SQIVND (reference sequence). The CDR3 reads CASSTMGQSFNQPQHF. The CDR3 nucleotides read TGTGCCAGTAGTACCATGGGACAGTCATTCAATCAGCCCCAGCATTTT.

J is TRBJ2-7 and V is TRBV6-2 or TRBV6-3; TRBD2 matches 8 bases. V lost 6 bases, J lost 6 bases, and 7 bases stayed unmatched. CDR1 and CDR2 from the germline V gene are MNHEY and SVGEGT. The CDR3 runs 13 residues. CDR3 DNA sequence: TGTGCCAGCAGCCAGACTAGCGTTTCCGAGCAGTACGTC. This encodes CASSQTSVSEQYV.

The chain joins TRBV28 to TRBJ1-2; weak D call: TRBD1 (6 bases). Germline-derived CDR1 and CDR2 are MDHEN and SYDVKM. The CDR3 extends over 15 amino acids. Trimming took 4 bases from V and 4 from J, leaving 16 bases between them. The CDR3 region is CASSSRTAFGYGYTF. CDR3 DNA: TGTGCCAGCAGTTCCCGGACAGCCTTCGGCTATGGCTACACCTTC.

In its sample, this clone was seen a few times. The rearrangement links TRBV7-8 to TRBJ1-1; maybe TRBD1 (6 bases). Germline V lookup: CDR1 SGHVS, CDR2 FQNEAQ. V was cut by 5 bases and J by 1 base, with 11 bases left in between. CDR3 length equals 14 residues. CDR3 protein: CASSRQAGNTEAFF. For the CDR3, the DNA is TGTGCCAGCAGCCGACAGGCAGGGAACACTGAAGCTTTCTTT.

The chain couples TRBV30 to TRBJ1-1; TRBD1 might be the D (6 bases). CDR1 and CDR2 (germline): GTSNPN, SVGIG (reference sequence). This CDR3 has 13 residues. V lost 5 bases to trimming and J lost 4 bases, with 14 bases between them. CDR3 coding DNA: TGTGCCTGGGCGCAGGGGTTGAGCACTGAAGCTTTCTTT. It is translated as CAWAQGLSTEAFF.

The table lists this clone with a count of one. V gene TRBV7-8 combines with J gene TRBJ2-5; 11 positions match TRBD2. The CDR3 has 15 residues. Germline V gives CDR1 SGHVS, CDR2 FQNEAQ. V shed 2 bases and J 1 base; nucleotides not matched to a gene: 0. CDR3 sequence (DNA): TGTGCCAGCAGCTTACTAGCGGGGGGCCAAGAGACCCAGTACTTC. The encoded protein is CASSLLAGGQETQYF.

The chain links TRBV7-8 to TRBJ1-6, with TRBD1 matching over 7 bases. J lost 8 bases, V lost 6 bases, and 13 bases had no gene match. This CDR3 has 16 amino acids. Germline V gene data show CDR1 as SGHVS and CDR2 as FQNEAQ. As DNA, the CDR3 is TGTGCCAGCAGAACTACAGGGGCCGGGACTTATTCACCCCTCCACTTT. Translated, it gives CASRTTGAGTYSPLHF.